The 15 T cell receptor beta chains below come from one sample, sequenced in a study of PD-L1 blockade in urothelial cancer. Time point described: peripheral blood 6 weeks after treatment start. The method was immunoSEQ multiplex PCR; TCRdb's version includes in-frame clones alone and lacks a portion of them. This table holds around 66,000 clones, roughly 90% found once. The sample was PBMCs, taken around atezolizumab (anti-PD-L1) treatment. The source is a man aged 55 to 69 with urothelial cancer.

The genes are TRBV7-2 and TRBJ2-7; D may be TRBD2 (7 bases). The CDR3 sequence is 16 residues long. The germline V and J ends were trimmed by 4 bases and 5 bases, with 21 bases remaining between them. The germline V gene has CDR1 SGHTA and CDR2 FQGNSA. As DNA, the CDR3 is TGTGCCAGCAGCTGGGCGGGGGCAGCGGGGACCGACGAGCAGTACTTC. Protein: CASSWAGAAGTDEQYF.

In DNA, the CDR3 is TGTGCCAGCATGGGAGGGGCTGGAAACACCATATATTTT. This encodes CASMGGAGNTIYF. The chain links TRBV6-1 to TRBJ1-3; D is perhaps TRBD1 (5 bases). The ends were cut back, 7 bases at V and 2 bases at J, with 9 bases in the middle. CDR3 length: 13 amino acids. From germline, CDR1 is MNHNS and CDR2 SASEGT.

This clone has only one observation. V is TRBV27 and J is TRBJ1-1, with 7 bases lining up with TRBD1. V shed 5 bases, J shed 10 bases, and the junction held 13 bases outside the gene matches. There are 14 residues in the CDR3. Per the germline V gene, CDR1 is MNHEY and CDR2 is SMNVEV (reference sequence). CDR3 DNA sequence: TGTGCCAGCAGTCCAACCCGGGACAGCCCACCAGCTTTCTTT. As protein: CASSPTRDSPPAFF.

The chain recombines TRBV11-2 with TRBJ2-7; the match to TRBD1 covers 8 bases. The CDR3 covers 15 residues. Germline V gene lookup returns CDR1 SGHAT and CDR2 FQNNGV. With 1 base clipped from V and 5 bases from J, the junction kept 7 bases outside the gene matches. CDR3 residues: CASSLAAGQGNEQYF. Here the CDR3 DNA reads TGTGCCAGCAGCTTAGCGGCCGGACAGGGCAACGAGCAGTACTTC.

The chain carries TRBV2 and TRBJ1-1; D gene unclear. V was pared by 6 bases and J by 0 bases, with 8 bases between. Germline V gene lookup returns CDR1 SNHLY and CDR2 FYNNEI. The CDR3 loop spans 13 amino acids. For the CDR3, the DNA is TGTGCCAGCAGCACCCAGATGAACACTGAAGCTTTCTTT. This gives the protein CASSTQMNTEAFF.

The gene calls are TRBV7-3 and TRBJ1-6; no reliable D call. Germline V gene sequence: CDR1 SGHTA, CDR2 FQGTGA. The CDR3 is 15 amino acids. With 5 bases removed from V and 0 bases from J, the gap between germline ends came to 8 bases. The CDR3: CASSTQSSYNSPLHF. In nucleotides, the CDR3 is TGTGCCAGCAGCACACAGAGCTCCTATAATTCACCCCTCCACTTT.

As DNA, the CDR3 is TGTGCCAGCAGTGAATCAGGCTCTGGAAACACCATATATTTT. Translation gives CASSESGSGNTIYF. The rearrangement joins TRBV6-1 to TRBJ1-3, with D unresolved. The CDR3 loop spans 14 amino acids. Germline CDR1 reads MNHNS; CDR2 reads SASEGT. Trimming removed 2 bases from V and 0 bases from J, with 5 bases in between.

J is TRBJ1-2 and V is TRBV5-1; the D gene is possibly TRBD1 (5 bases). CDR1 is SGHRS, CDR2 YFSETQ, per germline. This CDR3 comprises 15 residues. V dropped 5 bases and J dropped 4 bases, with 18 bases sitting between them. CDR3 nucleotides: TGCGCCAGCAGTCGGGAGCAGGGCCAAGTCTATGGCTACACCTTC. Translating gives CASSREQGQVYGYTF.

The chain combines TRBV11-2 with TRBJ1-1; no definite D call. The CDR3 runs 11 residues. Germline CDR1 reads SGHAT; CDR2 reads FQNNGV. Deletions cut 5 bases from V and 11 bases from J, with 12 bases between. CDR3 loop: CASSVEREAFF. CDR3 sequence (DNA): TGTGCCAGCAGCGTTGAGCGTGAGGCTTTCTTT.

This chain connects TRBV7-9 to TRBJ2-2, with D unclear. The germline V and J ends were trimmed by 5 bases and 0 bases, with 7 bases remaining between them. There are 14 residues in the CDR3. Germline assignment: CDR1 SEHNR and CDR2 FQNEAQ (reference sequence). The CDR3 region is CASSPQTNTGELFF. The CDR3 region has the DNA TGTGCCAGCAGCCCCCAGACGAACACCGGGGAGCTGTTTTTT.

The J gene is TRBJ1-5, the V gene TRBV27; D possibly corresponds to TRBD1 (6 bases). Trimming stripped 4 bases from V and 9 bases from J, with 10 bases between. The CDR3 runs 12 residues. Germline lookup yields CDR1 MNHEY and CDR2 SMNVEV (reference sequence). CDR3 loop: CASSYQGRPQHF. DNA of the CDR3: TGTGCCAGCAGTTATCAGGGGAGGCCCCAGCATTTT.

The rearrangement joins TRBV28 to TRBJ2-2, with 7 bases fitting TRBD1. Unmatched junction bases numbered 5, after V lost 2 bases and J lost 5 bases. The CDR3 spans 15 residues. Germline values: CDR1 MDHEN, CDR2 SYDVKM. The CDR3, as DNA: TGTGCCAGCAGTTTACCTCTCAGGGGGACCGGGGAGCTGTTTTTT. It yields the protein CASSLPLRGTGELFF.

V gene TRBV18 combines with J gene TRBJ2-7; D uncertain. This CDR3 is 14 amino acids long. CDR1 KGHSH and CDR2 LQKENI come from the germline V gene. Trimming shortened V by 0 bases and J by 7 bases, and 13 bases separated the two germline ends. The CDR3 nucleotides read TGTGCCAGCTCACCACCGGTCGAGAATTGGGAGCAGTACTTC. It translates to CASSPPVENWEQYF.

This sequence joins TRBV19 and TRBJ2-3; TRBD2 matches at 15 bases. The CDR3 consists of 18 residues. Per the germline V gene, CDR1 is LNHDA and CDR2 is SQIVND (reference sequence). Trimming at V came to 2 bases and at J to 3 bases, leaving 6 bases not matched to a gene. The CDR3 DNA follows: TGTGCCAGTAGTATATTCGGACTAGCGGGAGGGTCAACAGATACGCAGTATTTT. Amino acids: CASSIFGLAGGSTDTQYF.

The rearrangement links TRBV7-2 to TRBJ2-7, with TRBD2 matching 8 bases. This CDR3 has 15 residues. J gave up 2 bases and V 5 bases, and 8 bases lay outside the gene matches. Germline values: CDR1 SGHTA, CDR2 FQGNSA. CDR3 nucleotide sequence: TGTGCCAGCAGCAGGAGCGGGAGTGGAACCTACGAGCAGTACTTC. Translated, it gives CASSRSGSGTYEQYF.